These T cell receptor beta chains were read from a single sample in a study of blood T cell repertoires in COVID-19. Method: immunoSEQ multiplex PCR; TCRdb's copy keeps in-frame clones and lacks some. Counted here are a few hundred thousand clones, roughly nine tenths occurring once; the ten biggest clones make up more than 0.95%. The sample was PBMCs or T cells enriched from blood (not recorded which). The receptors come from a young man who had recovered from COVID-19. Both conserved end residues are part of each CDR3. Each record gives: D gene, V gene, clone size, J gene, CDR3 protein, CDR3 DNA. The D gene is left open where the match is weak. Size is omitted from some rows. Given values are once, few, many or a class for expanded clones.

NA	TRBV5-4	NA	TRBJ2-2	CASSLDLSGFTGELFF	TGTGCCAGCAGCTTGGACCTAAGCGGGTTCACCGGGGAGCTGTTTTTT
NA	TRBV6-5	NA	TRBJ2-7	CASGTQASQYF	TGTGCCAGCGGCACCCAGGCGTCCCAGTACTTC
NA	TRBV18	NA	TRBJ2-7	CASSGLLVESTGYYEQYF	TGTGCCAGCTCGGGTTTGTTGGTGGAATCAACAGGGTACTACGAGCAGTACTTC
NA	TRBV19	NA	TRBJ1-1	CASSIRPGSTEAFF	TGTGCCAGTAGTATACGGCCGGGAAGCACTGAAGCTTTCTTT
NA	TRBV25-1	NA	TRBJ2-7	CASSVRDYEQYF	TGTGCCAGCAGTGTCCGAGACTACGAGCAGTACTTC
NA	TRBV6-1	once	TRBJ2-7	CASSESAGGRSSYEQYF	TGTGCCAGCAGTGAAAGCGCGGGCGGCAGGAGCTCCTACGAGCAGTACTTC
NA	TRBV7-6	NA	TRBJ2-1	CASSLGRGRSNGNEQFF	TGTGCCAGCAGCTTAGGGCGGGGTCGCTCGAATGGCAATGAGCAGTTCTTC
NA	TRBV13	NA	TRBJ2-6	CASSLPGVEANVLTF	TGTGCCAGCAGCTTACCGGGGGTGGAAGCCAACGTCCTGACTTTC
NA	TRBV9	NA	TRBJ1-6	CASSSGELRSPLHF	TGTGCCAGCAGCTCAGGGGAATTGAGGTCACCCCTCCACTTT
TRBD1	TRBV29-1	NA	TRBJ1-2	CSSGDRGRGYTF	TGCAGCAGCGGGGACAGGGGGCGAGGCTACACCTTC
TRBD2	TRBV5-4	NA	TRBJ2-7	CASSLVAGAPYEQYF	TGTGCCAGCAGCTTGGTAGCGGGAGCGCCCTACGAGCAGTACTTC
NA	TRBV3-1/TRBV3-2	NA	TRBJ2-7	CASSDRDLGNYEQYF	TGTGCCAGCAGCGACCGGGACTTGGGCAATTACGAGCAGTACTTC
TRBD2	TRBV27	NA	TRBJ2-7	CASSLAGVENEQYF	TGTGCCAGCAGTCTAGCGGGAGTGGAGAACGAGCAGTACTTC
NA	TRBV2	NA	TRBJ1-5	CASNVDRTIATQHF	TGTGCCAGCAACGTCGACAGAACCATTGCGACCCAGCATTTT
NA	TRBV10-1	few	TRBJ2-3	CASSQLAITDTQYF	TGCGCCAGCAGCCAACTAGCTATCACAGATACGCAGTATTTT
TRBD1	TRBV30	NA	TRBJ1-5	CAWSTDRGTQPQHF	TGTGCCTGGAGTACCGACAGGGGTACGCAGCCCCAGCATTTT
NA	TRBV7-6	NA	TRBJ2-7	CASSPPSGRQYF	TGTGCCAGCAGCCCCCCGAGTGGGAGGCAGTACTTC
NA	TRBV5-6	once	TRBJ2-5	CASNPRAGARETQYF	TGTGCCAGCAACCCTAGGGCGGGGGCTCGAGAGACCCAGTACTTC
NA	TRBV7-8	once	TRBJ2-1	CASSDTGNNEQFF	TGTGCCAGCAGCGACACAGGGAACAATGAGCAGTTCTTC
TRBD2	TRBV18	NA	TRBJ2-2	CASSQTSGRTTGELFF	TGTGCCAGCTCACAAACTAGCGGGAGGACCACCGGGGAGCTGTTTTTT
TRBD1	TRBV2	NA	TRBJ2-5	CASRRDRDEETQYF	TGTGCCAGCAGACGGGACAGGGACGAGGAGACCCAGTACTTC